Below are 24 T cell receptor beta chains sequenced from a single sample in a study of Graves' ophthalmopathy and Graves' hyperthyroidism. The authors amplified TCR beta CDR3 regions from RNA transcripts. RT-PCR with HTBI primers came first, then second-round multiplex PCR. TCRdb reanalysed the multiplex PCR reads using MiXCR and keeps one entry per CDR3 protein. The sample has about 150,000 distinct CDR3 sequences, approximately 40% seen once; the top ten hold 4.5% to 6%. The sequencing sample was made of peripheral blood. The receptors here all came from a woman between 35 and 50 years old with Graves' ophthalmopathy.

This clonotype was recorded many times. This chain links TRBV12-3 or TRBV12-4 with TRBJ2-2; TRBD2 aligns across 8 bases. The CDR3 extends over 15 amino acids. After removal of 6 bases from V and 1 base from J, the junction contained 4 bases not matched to a gene. The CDR3 region has the DNA TGTGCCAGCAGAGCGGGGGCCCTGAACACCGGGGAGCTGTTTTTT. This codes for CASRAGALNTGELFF.

The chain couples TRBV12-3 or TRBV12-4 to TRBJ2-2; 15 nucleotides match TRBD2. Trimming removed 4 bases from V and 5 bases from J; junction bases left unmatched: 11. CDR3 length: 19 residues. CDR3 sequence reads: CASSSGTSGGRRRTGELFF. CDR3 nucleotide sequence: TGTGCCAGCAGTTCCGGGACTAGCGGGGGGCGCCGTAGGACCGGGGAGCTGTTTTTT.

The chain's CDR3 is CASSLGGPNTEAFF. The CDR3 nucleotides are TGTGCCAGCAGTTTAGGGGGGCCGAACACTGAAGCTTTCTTT. The J gene is TRBJ1-1, the V gene TRBV27; TRBD1 is a possible D gene (6 bases). The V end was cut by 2 bases, the J end by 1 base, with 8 bases between. Germline V gene sequence: CDR1 MNHEY, CDR2 SMNVEV (reference sequence). The CDR3 contains 14 residues.

The chain links TRBV6-2 or TRBV6-3 to TRBJ1-1; D not certain. The CDR3 loop spans 13 amino acids. Germline values: CDR1 MNHEY, CDR2 SVGEGT. Trimming removed 6 bases at V and 0 bases at J, with 8 bases between. The CDR3 is CASRKVVNTEAFF. As DNA, the CDR3 is TGTGCCAGCAGAAAGGTTGTGAACACTGAAGCTTTCTTT.

This clonotype was seen repeatedly, ten times or more. The chain combines TRBV27 with TRBJ1-1, with D maybe TRBD1 (5 bases). This CDR3 comprises 13 residues. Trimming took 6 bases from V and 12 from J, leaving 20 bases between them. CDR1 is MNHEY, CDR2 SMNVEV, per germline (reference sequence). The CDR3 sequence is CASSPTSWGIPFF. The DNA of the CDR3 is TGTGCCAGCAGCCCGACAAGCTGGGGGATACCTTTCTTT.

This clonotype has ten or more counts. V is TRBV9 and J is TRBJ2-2, with a weak D call TRBD1 (5 bases). Trimming cost V 0 bases and J 1 base, with 7 bases left between them. Germline CDR1 and CDR2: SGDLS and YYNGEE. This CDR3 contains 15 residues. This CDR3 is CASSVVGVNTGELFF. Written as DNA, the CDR3 is TGTGCCAGCAGCGTAGTAGGGGTGAACACCGGGGAGCTGTTTTTT.

V gene TRBV10-3 combines with J gene TRBJ2-7; 7 bases are a match to TRBD2. The CDR3 covers 16 residues. V trimming: 7 bases; J trimming: 0 bases; junction bases outside the gene matches: 12. The V gene's germline CDR1 is ENHRY and CDR2 SYGVKD. The CDR3 loop reads CAITRRSERDSYEQYF. The CDR3 DNA reads as TGTGCCATCACCCGGAGGTCGGAGCGGGACTCCTACGAGCAGTACTTC.

This clonotype appeared many times. The genes are TRBV10-3 and TRBJ2-5, with D unresolved. CDR1 is ENHRY and CDR2 is SYGVKD in the germline V gene. V was clipped by 2 bases and J by 7 bases, with 14 bases between them. The CDR3 consists of 14 residues. This CDR3 reads CAISERAPTGTQYF. The CDR3 DNA reads as TGTGCCATCAGTGAGCGGGCACCTACGGGGACCCAGTACTTC.

The J gene is TRBJ2-7, the V gene TRBV29-1, with TRBD2 matching 9 bases. The CDR3 spans 12 residues. V lost 6 bases, J lost 6 bases, and 6 bases stayed unmatched. Germline V gene sequence: CDR1 SQVTM, CDR2 ANQGSEA. The CDR3 spells CSVIAGVGEQYF. Written as DNA, the CDR3 is TGCAGCGTGATAGCGGGAGTCGGCGAGCAGTACTTC.

This clonotype was detected ten times or more. This chain connects TRBV15 to TRBJ2-5; D remains unclear. Germline V lookup: CDR1 LNHNV, CDR2 YYDKDF (reference sequence). Trimming stripped 0 bases from V and 1 base from J, with 3 bases between. This CDR3 contains 13 residues. The CDR3 DNA is TGTGCCACCAGCAGAGATTTCCAAGAGACCCAGTACTTC. This sequence encodes CATSRDFQETQYF.

The chain combines TRBV10-3 with TRBJ2-2; 9 positions match TRBD2. The ends lost 0 bases at V and 5 bases at J; junction bases unmatched: 4. This CDR3 spans 16 amino acids. Germline CDR1 and CDR2: ENHRY and SYGVKD. DNA of the CDR3: TGTGCCATCAGTGAGTCGGGACTAGCTAAGACCGGGGAGCTGTTTTTT. Amino acid sequence: CAISESGLAKTGELFF.

This clonotype was seen many times. The chain recombines TRBV2 with TRBJ1-1; 8 nucleotides agree with TRBD1. CDR1 and CDR2 from the germline V gene are SNHLY and FYNNEI. The V and J ends lost 3 bases and 2 bases, in that order; junction bases with no gene match: 8. This CDR3 is 16 amino acids long. The CDR3 sequence is CASSDDRGPGNTEAFF. CDR3 sequence (DNA): TGTGCCAGCAGTGACGACAGGGGACCAGGAAACACTGAAGCTTTCTTT.

This clonotype was detected ten times or more. The chain uses TRBV7-6 and TRBJ1-2; D perhaps matches TRBD1 (6 bases). The V gene lost 5 bases and the J gene lost 5 bases, with 18 bases spanning the gap. In germline, CDR1 is SGHVS, CDR2 FNYEAQ. CDR3 size: 15 residues. The CDR3 DNA reads TGTGCCAGCAGCCAGGGAACAGGGAGACGGTATGGCTACACCTTC. Protein: CASSQGTGRRYGYTF.

This clonotype was seen ten or more times. Here the CDR3 reads CSVEDTGTRQETQYF. As DNA, the CDR3 is TGCAGCGTTGAAGATACAGGGACCCGCCAAGAGACCCAGTACTTC. This chain links TRBV29-1 with TRBJ2-5, with D possibly TRBD1 on 6 matching bases. V shed 0 bases and J shed 1 base, with 12 bases lying between them. The CDR3 has 15 residues. Germline V gene lookup returns CDR1 SQVTM and CDR2 ANQGSEA.

The J gene is TRBJ2-5, the V gene TRBV27; D is unresolved. Germline CDR1 MNHEY, CDR2 SMNVEV (reference sequence). The germline V and J ends were trimmed by 4 bases and 5 bases, with 11 bases remaining between them. CDR3 length equals 13 residues. CDR3 region: CASSSKQGETQYF. Written as DNA, the CDR3 is TGTGCCAGCAGTTCAAAACAAGGGGAGACCCAGTACTTC.

This clonotype was seen repeatedly, ten times or more. This chain connects TRBV12-3 or TRBV12-4 to TRBJ2-3; 7 bases align to TRBD1. The length of the CDR3 is 15 residues. V gave up 8 bases and J gave up 0 bases; unmatched junction bases: 8. The CDR3 spells CASLPDRASTDTQYF. CDR3 DNA: TGTGCCAGCCTACCCGACAGGGCTAGCACAGATACGCAGTATTTT.

This clonotype appeared many times. The rearrangement joins TRBV19 to TRBJ1-1, with 7 bases fitting TRBD1. CDR1 LNHDA and CDR2 SQIVND come from the germline V gene (reference sequence). This CDR3 contains 13 residues. V lost 7 bases and J lost 2; bases outside the gene matches: 4. The CDR3 nucleotides read TGTGCCAGTAAATGGGACAGAAACACTGAAGCTTTCTTT. Protein product: CASKWDRNTEAFF.

The chain recombines TRBV12-3 or TRBV12-4 with TRBJ2-5, with TRBD1 as a possible D gene (5 bases). V lost 1 base to trimming and J lost 3 bases, with 9 bases between them. The CDR3 has 14 residues. In nucleotides, the CDR3 is TGTGCCAGCAGTTTAGAGACGACAGAAGAGACCCAGTACTTC. This codes for CASSLETTEETQYF.

This clonotype was seen many times. The chain joins TRBV6-5 to TRBJ2-7; D is perhaps TRBD1 (6 bases). CDR3 length: 15 residues. Germline CDR1 is MNHEY and CDR2 is SVGAGI. Trimming pared 0 bases from V and 2 bases from J, leaving 11 bases between. The CDR3 spells CASSYSPQGTYEQYF. CDR3 sequence (DNA): TGTGCCAGCAGTTACTCTCCCCAGGGGACCTACGAGCAGTACTTC.

V gene TRBV7-2 combines with J gene TRBJ2-7; 9 nucleotides agree with TRBD2. The germline gives CDR1 SGHTA, CDR2 FQGNSA. J lost 6 bases, V lost 2 bases, and 2 bases had no gene match. The CDR3 has 13 amino acids. CDR3 DNA sequence: TGTGCCAGCAGCTTAAGCGGGGGGAGCGAGCAGTACTTC. Protein sequence: CASSLSGGSEQYF.

This clonotype occurred many times. The CDR3 coding sequence is TGTGCCAGCAGCTTACACAGGGGGCAGGCGGAGACCCAGTACTTC. This translates into CASSLHRGQAETQYF. The rearrangement links TRBV11-2 to TRBJ2-5; 9 positions match TRBD1. The CDR3 totals 15 residues. Trimming removed 2 bases from V and 5 bases from J; junction bases left unmatched: 6. Germline V gene data show CDR1 as SGHAT and CDR2 as FQNNGV.

At least ten counts were recorded for this clonotype. The rearrangement uses TRBV10-3 and TRBJ2-5; D may be TRBD2 (5 bases). Trimming took off 4 bases at V and 5 bases at J, with 14 bases between the two ends. The CDR3 covers 14 residues. Germline-derived CDR1 and CDR2 are ENHRY and SYGVKD. DNA for the CDR3: TGTGCCATCAGTGTGGAGGCTAGCTGGGAGACCCAGTACTTC. Translation gives CAISVEASWETQYF.

The CDR3 sequence is CASLGLAGLDAYEQYF. CDR3 nucleotide sequence: TGTGCCAGCCTCGGACTAGCGGGGCTGGACGCCTACGAGCAGTACTTC. This chain joins TRBV6-1 and TRBJ2-7, with TRBD2 matching over 12 bases. J lost 2 bases, V lost 8 bases, and 10 bases had no gene match. Germline lookup yields CDR1 MNHNS and CDR2 SASEGT. CDR3 length: 16 residues.

The V call is TRBV6-5, the J call TRBJ2-5; unclear D gene. The germline CDR1 and CDR2 sequences are MNHEY and SVGAGI. CDR3 length equals 14 residues. V was trimmed by 0 bases and J by 5 bases, leaving 10 bases between them. CDR3 DNA sequence: TGTGCCAGCAGTTACTCGGTGTCCGGGGAGACCCAGTACTTC. It yields the protein CASSYSVSGETQYF.